Here is one T cell receptor beta chain with its context. Its specificity is unknown. Germline CDR1 and CDR2: MNHEY and SMNVEV (reference sequence). The CDR3 contains 15 residues. Germline trimming cut 3 bases from V and 0 bases from J; bases unmatched to any gene: 4. The sample originates from a study of cytomegalovirus exposure and HLA in healthy donors. Findings and caveats of the study: A missense DCLRE1C variant was associated with V- and J-gene trimming of TCR beta chains in a later analysis, and an independent cohort replicated the association. A few CMV-associated chains proved CMV antigen-specific in vitro. Later analysis identified several of the most significant clusters that appeared linked to common viral pathogens.

Vbeta (60) and Jbeta (13) primers were used in the PCR. TCRdb keeps only in-frame clones here, not all; method: immunoSEQ multiplex PCR. The table records 130,000 or so clones, approximately 82% of them present only once. Though probably carrying unrecorded immune exposures, donors were nominally healthy at sampling. The receptor was isolated from a middle-aged woman in good health and CMV-seronegative. The chain employs TRBV27 and TRBJ2-7, with 8 bases identical to TRBD1. The sequenced sample was PBMCs. CDR3 sequence: CASSFSGQGSYEQYF. The CDR3 DNA is TGTGCCAGCAGTTTTTCCGGACAGGGCTCCTACGAGCAGTACTTC.